One sample yielded the 10 T cell receptor beta chains listed below, sequenced in a study of blood T cell repertoires in COVID-19. The assay was immunoSEQ multiplex PCR, and TCRdb's table has in-frame clones only and misses some. The repertoire holds 100,000 to 150,000 clones, approximately 82% seen once, with approximately 12% in the top ten. Sequencing was carried out using peripheral blood. The receptors derive from a man aged 55 to 70 with acute or convalescent COVID-19.

The rearrangement links TRBV6-1 to TRBJ2-4; D not certain. V shed 3 bases and J shed 6 bases, with 12 bases lying between them. The CDR3 has 14 residues. Germline assignment: CDR1 MNHNS and CDR2 SASEGT. The chain's CDR3 is CASSESESLNIQYF. CDR3 coding DNA: TGTGCCAGCAGTGAGTCGGAGAGTTTAAACATTCAGTACTTC.

This clone was found a few times. This sequence joins TRBV5-1 and TRBJ1-1; D is unresolved. V lost 6 bases and J lost 1, with 13 bases in between. Germline lookup yields CDR1 SGHRS and CDR2 YFSETQ. CDR3 size: 14 residues. CDR3 region: CASTSFDTNTEAFF. The CDR3 region has the DNA TGCGCCAGCACCTCCTTTGACACGAACACTGAAGCTTTCTTT.

The V call is TRBV29-1, the J call TRBJ2-7, with 8 nucleotides matching TRBD1. V gave up 7 bases and J gave up 3 bases; unmatched junction bases: 5. Germline CDR1 is SQVTM and CDR2 is ANQGSEA. This CDR3 comprises 12 residues. CDR3 nucleotide sequence: TGCAGCGCTAAGACAGGGGACTACGAGCAGTACTTC. Encoded protein: CSAKTGDYEQYF.

This rearrangement joins TRBV3-1 (or the pseudogene TRBV3-2) to TRBJ1-1, with D tentatively TRBD1 (5 bases). Germline values: CDR1 LGHDT, CDR2 YNNKEL (reference sequence). The V gene lost 3 bases and the J gene lost 4 bases, with 12 bases spanning the gap. The CDR3 is 14 residues long. CDR3 residues: CASSQVSRGTEAFF. In DNA, the CDR3 is TGTGCCAGCAGCCAGGTCTCTAGGGGCACTGAAGCTTTCTTT.

This sequence joins TRBV28 and TRBJ1-5, with D tentatively TRBD1 (5 bases). V gave up 1 base and J gave up 0 bases, with 10 bases separating them. This CDR3 has 16 residues. The germline V gene has CDR1 MDHEN and CDR2 SYDVKM. The CDR3 DNA sequence: TGTGCCAGCAGTTTATATCGGGGGAGTAGCAATCAGCCCCAGCATTTT. Translated: CASSLYRGSSNQPQHF.

This sequence joins TRBV11-3 and TRBJ2-2; TRBD1 agrees at 8 bases. V was pared by 4 bases and J by 7 bases, with 11 bases of the junction left unmatched. This CDR3 is built from 16 residues. CDR1 is SGHNT, CDR2 YENEEA, per germline. The CDR3 region has the DNA TGTGCCAGCAGCTCCGGACAGGGCCTCACGGGCGGGGAGCTGTTTTTT. Protein sequence: CASSSGQGLTGGELFF.

This clone was counted once. The rearrangement links TRBV28 to TRBJ1-2; D is unclear. The CDR3 spans 16 residues. CDR1 is MDHEN, CDR2 SYDVKM, per germline. V lost 1 base and J lost 4, with 16 bases in between. The CDR3 DNA reads TGTGCCAGCAGTTTATTGGGTTCCACCGGACTCTATGGCTACACCTTC. Translation: CASSLLGSTGLYGYTF.

CDR3: CASSLTGALGYEQYF. As DNA, the CDR3 is TGTGCCAGCAGTTTGACAGGCGCCCTGGGCTACGAGCAGTACTTC. The chain joins TRBV28 to TRBJ2-7; maybe TRBD1 (6 bases). The CDR3 length is 15 residues. CDR1 is MDHEN, CDR2 SYDVKM, per germline. V gave up 3 bases and J gave up 3 bases, with 15 bases separating them.

The rearrangement uses TRBV7-9 and TRBJ1-1; TRBD1 matches 8 bases. CDR3 size: 16 residues. Looked up from germline, CDR1 is SEHNR and CDR2 is FQNEAQ (reference sequence). Trimming at V came to 5 bases and at J to 5 bases, leaving 13 bases not matched to a gene. The CDR3, as DNA: TGTGCCAGCAGCCCCCTCAACTTAGACAGGGGAACTGAAGCTTTCTTT. Its protein product is CASSPLNLDRGTEAFF.

This sequence joins TRBV2 and TRBJ2-1; 7 nucleotides agree with TRBD2. CDR3 length: 12 amino acids. Germline CDR1 is SNHLY and CDR2 is FYNNEI. V lost 7 bases and J lost 15; bases outside the gene matches: 12. DNA of the CDR3: TGTGCCAGCACAGATACTCCGGGAGGACGGTTCTTC. Translating it yields CASTDTPGGRFF.